These 6 T cell receptor beta chains were all obtained from the same sample, sequenced in a study of cytotoxic CD8 clonotypes in ibrutinib-treated CLL. Profiling relied on immunoSEQ multiplex PCR, and the TCRdb table lists in-frame clones only, not all of them. The sample has approximately 130,000 clones; around 84% are singletons. The input for sequencing was PBMCs, taken after 24 months of ibrutinib treatment. The source of these receptors is a human donor with chronic lymphocytic leukemia.

The chain links TRBV27 to TRBJ2-7; D is perhaps TRBD1 (7 bases). Trimming cost V 2 bases and J 9 bases, with 20 bases left between them. This CDR3 region has 15 residues. Per germline, CDR1 MNHEY and CDR2 SMNVEV (reference sequence). The CDR3 DNA reads TGTGCCAGCAGTTTAACGGGCAGGGGGGCGGTAGGGCAGTACTTC. This encodes CASSLTGRGAVGQYF.

This chain joins TRBV19 and TRBJ2-7; D assignment may be TRBD1 or TRBD2 (5 bases each). Germline CDR1 is LNHDA and CDR2 is SQIVND (reference sequence). Trimming shortened V by 6 bases and J by 7 bases, and 19 bases separated the two germline ends. The CDR3 consists of 14 residues. Here the CDR3 DNA reads TGTGCCAGTAGAAACGGGGCGAGAGGGACGGAGCAGTACTTC. This encodes CASRNGARGTEQYF.

The CDR3 bases are TGTGCCAGCAGTTGGGGGAGCGAAAAACTGTTTTTT. Translated, it gives CASSWGSEKLFF. The chain is built from TRBV6-9 and TRBJ1-4; perhaps TRBD1 as D (5 bases). Looked up from germline, CDR1 is MNHGY and CDR2 is SVAAGI. Trimming shortened V by 4 bases and J by 8 bases, and 8 bases separated the two germline ends. The CDR3 contains 12 residues.

This clone was found once. The chain joins TRBV5-4 to TRBJ2-3, with D possibly being TRBD2 (5 bases). V was clipped by 1 base and J by 4 bases, with 16 bases between them. Germline lookup yields CDR1 SGHNT and CDR2 YYREEE (reference sequence). This CDR3 has 16 residues. The CDR3 spells CASSLLSGREADTQYF. CDR3 in DNA: TGTGCCAGCAGCTTGTTGTCGGGAAGGGAAGCAGATACGCAGTATTTT.

This clone was counted only a few times. This rearrangement joins TRBV6-5 to TRBJ1-6; 10 bases match TRBD1. The CDR3 covers 15 residues. Germline-derived CDR1 and CDR2 are MNHEY and SVGAGI. The trim removed 2 bases at V and 10 bases at J, leaving 5 bases unmatched. The DNA of the CDR3 is TGTGCCAGCAGTTACCGGGGACAGGGGCACTCACCCCTCCACTTT. Translation: CASSYRGQGHSPLHF.

The rearrangement links TRBV6-5 to TRBJ2-1; TRBD2 aligns across 7 bases. CDR1 and CDR2 (germline): MNHEY, SVGAGI. This CDR3 has 15 residues. V shed 0 bases and J 6 bases; nucleotides not matched to a gene: 5. CDR3 nucleotides: TGTGCCAGCAGTTACTCGGACGGGGGGAGCAATGAGCAGTTCTTC. Translation: CASSYSDGGSNEQFF.